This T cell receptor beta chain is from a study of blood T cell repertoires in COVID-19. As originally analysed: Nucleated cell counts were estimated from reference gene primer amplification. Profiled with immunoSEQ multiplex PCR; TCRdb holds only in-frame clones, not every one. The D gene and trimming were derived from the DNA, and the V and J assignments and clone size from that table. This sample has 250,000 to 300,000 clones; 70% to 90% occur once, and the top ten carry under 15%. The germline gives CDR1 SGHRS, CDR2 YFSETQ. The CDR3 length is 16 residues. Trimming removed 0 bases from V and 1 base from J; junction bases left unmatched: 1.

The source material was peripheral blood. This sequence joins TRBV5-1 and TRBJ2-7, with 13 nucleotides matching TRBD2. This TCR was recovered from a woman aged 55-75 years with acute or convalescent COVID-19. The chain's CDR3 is CASSLGTSGSSYEQYF. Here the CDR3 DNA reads TGCGCCAGCAGCTTGGGGACTAGCGGGAGTTCCTACGAGCAGTACTTC.